This T cell receptor (beta chain) appears in the sequencing data of a study of blood T cells in healthy people across ages. Next came a second PCR, run for roughly 7 to 12 cycles, which used a sample-barcoded 5' primer along with a J-beta primer mix. Each CDR3 protein gets one entry after TCRdb re-called the 5' RACE reads with MiXCR. Of 650,000 to 950,000 distinct CDR3 sequences listed, approximately 48% are singletons. Healthy Caucasians from Russia aged about 6 to 90 served as donors. This clonotype was recorded many times. Its antigen is currently unknown. Study-wide results and limits: Long-lived donors carried more naive CD4+ cells and greater diversity than aged donors.

Sequenced sample: blood. This clonotype originated in a man aged 55 to 70 in good health.

CDR3 bases: TGTGCCAGCAGCTTAGGAGTTGGTGGGGGTCGGTACGAGCAGTACTTC. Protein product: CASSLGVGGGRYEQYF. J is TRBJ2-7 and V is TRBV7-2; perhaps D is TRBD1 or TRBD2 (5 bases each). Germline values: CDR1 SGHTA, CDR2 FQGNSA. Trimming cost V 1 base and J 4 bases, with 17 bases left between them. CDR3 length: 16 residues.